The entry below gives a single TCR beta chain sequence along with its context. This specimen comes from a study of blood T cell repertoires in COVID-19. The data were produced by immunoSEQ multiplex PCR, yet TCRdb's version contains in-frame clones alone and is incomplete. This table has over 400,000 clones, 75% to 90% appearing once. Membership in each cohort depended on participant-reported clinical history. CDR1 is SGHTS, CDR2 YDEGEE, per germline. The CDR3 is made up of 16 amino acids. After removal of 0 bases from V and 5 bases from J, the junction contained 5 bases not matched to a gene. This chain links TRBV5-8 with TRBJ1-3, with 10 bases lining up with TRBD1. Material: PBMCs or T cells enriched from blood (not recorded which). The receptor's source is a woman aged 60-75 years who had recovered from COVID-19. The CDR3 nucleotides are TGTGCCAGCAGCTTGGCGGGACAGGGGAGGAGAAACACCATATATTTT. As protein: CASSLAGQGRRNTIYF. Filled out from reference TRBV5-8 and TRBJ1-3, the complete variable domain reads EAGVTQSPTHLIKTRGQQATLRCSPISGHTSVYWYQQALGLGLQFLLWYDEGEERNRGNFPPRFSGRQFPNYSSELNVNALELEDSALYLCASSLAGQGRRNTIYFGEGSWLTVV.